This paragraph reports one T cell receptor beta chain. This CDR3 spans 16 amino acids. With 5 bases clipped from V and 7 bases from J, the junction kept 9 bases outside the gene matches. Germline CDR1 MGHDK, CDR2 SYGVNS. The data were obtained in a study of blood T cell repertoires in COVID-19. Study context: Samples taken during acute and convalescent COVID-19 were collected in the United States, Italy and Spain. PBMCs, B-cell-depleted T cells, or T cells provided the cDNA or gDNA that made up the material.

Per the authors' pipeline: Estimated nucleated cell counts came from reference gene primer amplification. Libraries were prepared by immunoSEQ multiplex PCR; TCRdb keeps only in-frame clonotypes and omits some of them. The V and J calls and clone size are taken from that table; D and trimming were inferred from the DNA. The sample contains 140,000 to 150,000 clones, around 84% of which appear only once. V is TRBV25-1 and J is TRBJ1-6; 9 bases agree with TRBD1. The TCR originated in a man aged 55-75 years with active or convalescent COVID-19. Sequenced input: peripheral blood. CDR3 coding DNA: TGTGCCAGCAGTCAGGAGACAGGGGGGTTCAATTCACCCCTCCACTTT. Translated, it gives CASSQETGGFNSPLHF.